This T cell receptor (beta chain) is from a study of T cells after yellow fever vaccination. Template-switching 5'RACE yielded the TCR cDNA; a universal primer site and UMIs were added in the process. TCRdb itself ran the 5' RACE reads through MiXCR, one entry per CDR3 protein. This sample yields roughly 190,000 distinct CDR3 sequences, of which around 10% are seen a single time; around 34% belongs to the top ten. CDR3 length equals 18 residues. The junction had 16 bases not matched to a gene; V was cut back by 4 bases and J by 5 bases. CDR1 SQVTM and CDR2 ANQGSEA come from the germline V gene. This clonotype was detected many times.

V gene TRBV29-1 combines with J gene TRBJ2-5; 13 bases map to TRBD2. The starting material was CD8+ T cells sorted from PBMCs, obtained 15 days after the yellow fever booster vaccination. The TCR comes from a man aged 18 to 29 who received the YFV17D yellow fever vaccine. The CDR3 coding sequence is TGCAGCGTTGGGACTAGCGGGAGCTTCTCGATGATGTTGGAGACCCAGTACTTC. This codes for CSVGTSGSFSMMLETQYF.